These T cell receptor beta chains were read from a single sample in a study of blood T cells in healthy people across ages. From the 5' RACE reads, TCRdb called clonotypes with MiXCR, one entry per CDR3 protein. Of roughly 500,000 distinct CDR3 sequences in the sample, 25% to 30% were seen once. Sequenced: blood. The receptors come from an older woman in good health. Both conserved end residues are part of each CDR3. Fields, in order: V gene, J gene, clone size, D gene, CDR3 DNA, CDR3 protein. A D gene is named only where the DNA matches it firmly. Size is stated for part of the rows, as once, few or many counts, or as a class when the clone is expanded.

TRBV5-4	TRBJ2-5	.	.	TGTGCCAGCAGTTCACAGGCCCAAGAGACCCAGTACTTC	CASSSQAQETQYF
TRBV12-3/TRBV12-4	TRBJ1-2	.	.	TGTGCCAGCAGTTATATGGACAGTGGCTATGGCTACACCTTC	CASSYMDSGYGYTF
TRBV5-1	TRBJ1-3	.	.	TGCGCCAGCAGCTTGTTAGGGCCAAGCTCTGGAAACACCATATATTTT	CASSLLGPSSGNTIYF
TRBV4-3	TRBJ2-3	.	TRBD1	TGCGCCAGCAGCCAGACAGGGGGCGGAGGTACAGATACGCAGTATTTT	CASSQTGGGGTDTQYF
TRBV5-1	TRBJ2-4	few	TRBD2	TGCGCCAGCAGCCAAGACCGGGGACTAGCGAGAGGCGTAGCCAAAAACATTCAGTACTTC	CASSQDRGLARGVAKNIQYF
TRBV5-1	TRBJ1-1	.	.	TGCGCCAGCAGCTTGGTGGTATCGGGGACTGAAGCTTTCTTT	CASSLVVSGTEAFF
TRBV5-1	TRBJ2-1	.	TRBD2	TGCGCCAGCAGCCCTTCTGTGGCGGGGGGATCCTACAATGAGCAGTTCTTC	CASSPSVAGGSYNEQFF
TRBV20-1	TRBJ2-3	.	.	TGCAGTGCTTCCGGTAGGGGCCACACAGATACGCAGTATTTT	CSASGRGHTDTQYF
TRBV5-1	TRBJ1-1	.	.	TGCGCCAGCCGCCAAGGGTCGAACACTGAAGCTTTCTTT	CASRQGSNTEAFF
TRBV4-3	TRBJ1-2	.	.	TGCGCCAGCAGCCAGGGCAGCCCCTATGGCTACACCTTC	CASSQGSPYGYTF
TRBV20-1	TRBJ2-7	.	TRBD2	TGCAGTGCCAGACCCCGGGGGGGTGATTGGAACGAGCAGTACTTC	CSARPRGGDWNEQYF